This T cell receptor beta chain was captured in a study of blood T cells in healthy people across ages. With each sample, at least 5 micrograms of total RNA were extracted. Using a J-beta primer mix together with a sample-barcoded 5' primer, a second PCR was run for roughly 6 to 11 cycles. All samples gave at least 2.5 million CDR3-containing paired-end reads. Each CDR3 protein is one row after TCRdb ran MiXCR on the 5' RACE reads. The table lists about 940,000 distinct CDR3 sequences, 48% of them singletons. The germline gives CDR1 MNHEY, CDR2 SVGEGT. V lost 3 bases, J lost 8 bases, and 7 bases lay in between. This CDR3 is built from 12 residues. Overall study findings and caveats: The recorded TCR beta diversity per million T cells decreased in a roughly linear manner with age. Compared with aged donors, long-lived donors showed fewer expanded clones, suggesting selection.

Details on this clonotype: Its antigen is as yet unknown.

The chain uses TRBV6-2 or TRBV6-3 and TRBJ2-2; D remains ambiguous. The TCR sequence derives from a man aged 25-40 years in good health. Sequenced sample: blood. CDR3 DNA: TGTGCCAGCAGTTATTACCGAGGGGAGCTGTTTTTT. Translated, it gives CASSYYRGELFF.